Reported below is one TCR beta chain. Its antigen is unknown. This sample is part of a study of beta chain features in type 1 diabetes. As for the study in general: Cell yields, age and gender were similar between patients and healthy donors.

As every portion of the isolated RNA was reverse transcribed, the sequencing read expressed TCRB transcripts. TCRdb's copy holds only in-frame clones and misses some; the assay was immunoSEQ multiplex PCR. The table records hundreds of thousands of clones, 15% to 18% of them present only once. The CDR3 runs 14 residues. The V segment lost 2 bases and the J segment 2 bases; nucleotides outside the gene matches: 3. In germline, CDR1 is MGHDK, CDR2 SYGVNS. Points from the study as a whole: Within the patient group, naive, central memory and Treg TCRB repertoires appeared more similar to each other than within healthy donors.

This sequence joins TRBV25-1 and TRBJ2-7, with TRBD1 identical over 7 bases. The sequence was obtained from a young man in good health. The sequencing input was naive CD4+ T cells from blood. CDR3 DNA sequence: TGTGCCAGCAGTGAAAGAACAGGGGCCTACGAGCAGTACTTC. This translates into CASSERTGAYEQYF.